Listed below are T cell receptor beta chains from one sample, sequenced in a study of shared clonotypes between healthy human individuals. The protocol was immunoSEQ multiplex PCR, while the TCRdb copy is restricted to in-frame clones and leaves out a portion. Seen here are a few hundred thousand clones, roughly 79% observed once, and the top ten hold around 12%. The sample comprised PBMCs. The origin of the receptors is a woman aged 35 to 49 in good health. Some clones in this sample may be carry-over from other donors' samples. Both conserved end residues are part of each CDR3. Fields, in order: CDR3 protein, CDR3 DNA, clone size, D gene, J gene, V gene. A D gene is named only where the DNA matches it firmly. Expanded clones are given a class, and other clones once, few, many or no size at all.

cdr3_aa: CASRRDGSYEQYF
cdr3_nt: TGTGCCAGCAGGCGGGACGGCTCCTACGAGCAGTACTTC
clone_size: -
d_call: -
j_call: TRBJ2-7
v_call: TRBV7-2

cdr3_aa: CASSSGQGATGELFF
cdr3_nt: TGTGCCAGCAGCTCGGGACAGGGGGCCACCGGGGAGCTGTTTTTT
clone_size: -
d_call: TRBD1
j_call: TRBJ2-2
v_call: TRBV5-6

cdr3_aa: CASSLWGQGAVGNIQYF
cdr3_nt: TGTGCCAGCAGTCTGTGGGGACAGGGGGCGGTTGGAAACATTCAGTACTTC
clone_size: -
d_call: TRBD1
j_call: TRBJ2-4
v_call: TRBV28

cdr3_aa: CASSEPGGYNQPQHF
cdr3_nt: TGTGCCAGCAGCGAGCCCGGGGGATACAATCAGCCCCAGCATTTT
clone_size: -
d_call: -
j_call: TRBJ1-5
v_call: TRBV2

cdr3_aa: CASSPRGPSTGELFF
cdr3_nt: TGTGCCAGCAGCCCCAGGGGGCCGAGCACCGGGGAGCTGTTTTTT
clone_size: -
d_call: TRBD1
j_call: TRBJ2-2
v_call: TRBV14

cdr3_aa: CASNRQGIFYEQYF
cdr3_nt: TGTGCCAGCAACAGACAGGGTATATTCTACGAGCAGTACTTC
clone_size: -
d_call: TRBD1
j_call: TRBJ2-7
v_call: TRBV2

cdr3_aa: CAISALAGGIHEQYF
cdr3_nt: TGTGCCATCAGTGCACTAGCGGGAGGGATCCACGAGCAGTACTTC
clone_size: -
d_call: TRBD2
j_call: TRBJ2-7
v_call: TRBV10-3

cdr3_aa: CASSTLGRGDTEAFF
cdr3_nt: TGTGCCAGCAGTACCCTGGGGAGGGGGGACACTGAAGCTTTCTTT
clone_size: once
d_call: -
j_call: TRBJ1-1
v_call: TRBV28

cdr3_aa: CASRASGASSYNEQFF
cdr3_nt: TGTGCCAGCAGGGCAAGCGGAGCCAGCTCCTACAATGAGCAGTTCTTC
clone_size: -
d_call: -
j_call: TRBJ2-1
v_call: TRBV2

cdr3_aa: CASTEDRGGNTIYF
cdr3_nt: TGTGCCAGCACCGAAGACAGGGGTGGAAACACCATATATTTT
clone_size: -
d_call: TRBD1
j_call: TRBJ1-3
v_call: TRBV11-2

cdr3_aa: CASSLAGSNQPQHF
cdr3_nt: TGTGCCAGCAGCTTAGCGGGCAGCAATCAGCCCCAGCATTTT
clone_size: -
d_call: -
j_call: TRBJ1-5
v_call: TRBV11-2

cdr3_aa: CASSAGLAGGTDTQYF
cdr3_nt: TGTGCCAGCAGTGCGGGACTAGCGGGAGGCACAGATACGCAGTATTTT
clone_size: -
d_call: TRBD2
j_call: TRBJ2-3
v_call: TRBV25-1

cdr3_aa: CAITPLAGEGEQYF
cdr3_nt: TGTGCCATCACCCCACTAGCGGGAGAGGGCGAGCAGTACTTC
clone_size: -
d_call: TRBD2
j_call: TRBJ2-7
v_call: TRBV10-3

cdr3_aa: CASSFGGGFEETQYF
cdr3_nt: TGTGCCAGCAGTTTTGGTGGGGGTTTCGAAGAGACCCAGTACTTC
clone_size: -
d_call: -
j_call: TRBJ2-5
v_call: TRBV28

cdr3_aa: CASSPVRGGRTEAFF
cdr3_nt: TGTGCCAGCAGCCCCGTCAGAGGGGGGCGCACTGAAGCTTTCTTT
clone_size: -
d_call: -
j_call: TRBJ1-1
v_call: TRBV28

cdr3_aa: CASSLDGLAGYNEQFF
cdr3_nt: TGTGCCAGCAGCTTAGACGGACTAGCGGGTTACAATGAGCAGTTCTTC
clone_size: once
d_call: TRBD2
j_call: TRBJ2-1
v_call: TRBV7-9

cdr3_aa: CASSLEGRVADTQYF
cdr3_nt: TGCGCCAGCAGCTTGGAGGGCAGGGTGGCAGATACGCAGTATTTT
clone_size: -
d_call: -
j_call: TRBJ2-3
v_call: TRBV5-1

cdr3_aa: CASNPGLAGVGEQFF
cdr3_nt: TGTGCCAGTAACCCGGGACTAGCGGGAGTAGGTGAGCAGTTCTTC
clone_size: -
d_call: TRBD2
j_call: TRBJ2-1
v_call: TRBV19

cdr3_aa: CASSELYRGGGSGNTIYF
cdr3_nt: TGCGCCAGCAGTGAGTTGTACAGGGGAGGTGGCTCTGGAAACACCATATATTTT
clone_size: few
d_call: TRBD1
j_call: TRBJ1-3
v_call: TRBV10-2

cdr3_aa: CASSRTSEQFF
cdr3_nt: TGTGCCAGCAGTAGGACTAGTGAGCAGTTCTTC
clone_size: -
d_call: TRBD2
j_call: TRBJ2-1
v_call: TRBV2

cdr3_aa: CASSQDGWSNQPQHF
cdr3_nt: TGCGCCAGCAGCCAAGATGGATGGAGCAATCAGCCCCAGCATTTT
clone_size: -
d_call: -
j_call: TRBJ1-5
v_call: TRBV4-3

cdr3_aa: CASSPGQVLSGGGELFF
cdr3_nt: TGTGCCAGCAGCCCGGGACAGGTCCTCTCCGGTGGCGGGGAGCTGTTTTTT
clone_size: -
d_call: TRBD1
j_call: TRBJ2-2
v_call: TRBV7-3

cdr3_aa: CASSPRRLGQANTGELFF
cdr3_nt: TGTGCCAGCTCACCACGTAGACTGGGACAAGCGAACACCGGGGAGCTGTTTTTT
clone_size: -
d_call: -
j_call: TRBJ2-2
v_call: TRBV18

cdr3_aa: CASSLASYGEQYF
cdr3_nt: TGTGCCAGCAGCTTAGCCTCGTACGGCGAGCAGTACTTC
clone_size: -
d_call: -
j_call: TRBJ2-7
v_call: TRBV11-3

cdr3_aa: CASSPIAGGGDTQYF
cdr3_nt: TGTGCCAGCAGTCCCATAGCGGGAGGGGGAGATACGCAGTATTTT
clone_size: -
d_call: TRBD2
j_call: TRBJ2-3
v_call: TRBV28

cdr3_aa: CASRLSAVGGSYEQYF
cdr3_nt: TGTGCCAGCAGATTATCAGCCGTGGGGGGTAGCTACGAGCAGTACTTC
clone_size: -
d_call: -
j_call: TRBJ2-7
v_call: TRBV27

cdr3_aa: CASGRGNTEAFF
cdr3_nt: TGTGCCAGTGGACGGGGGAACACTGAAGCTTTCTTT
clone_size: -
d_call: -
j_call: TRBJ1-1
v_call: TRBV6-5

cdr3_aa: CASRSGGASGRATDTQYF
cdr3_nt: TGTGCCAGCAGGTCTGGTGGGGCTAGCGGGAGGGCCACAGATACGCAGTATTTT
clone_size: few
d_call: TRBD2
j_call: TRBJ2-3
v_call: TRBV5-4

cdr3_aa: CASSLRGDQETQYF
cdr3_nt: TGTGCCAGCAGCTTACGTGGGGACCAAGAGACCCAGTACTTC
clone_size: -
d_call: -
j_call: TRBJ2-5
v_call: TRBV7-9

cdr3_aa: CASSFTDGNIQYF
cdr3_nt: TGTGCCAGCAGCTTTACCGATGGAAACATTCAGTACTTC
clone_size: -
d_call: -
j_call: TRBJ2-4
v_call: TRBV7-2

cdr3_aa: CASSIEGDGEKLFF
cdr3_nt: TGTGCCAGTAGTATAGAAGGGGACGGTGAAAAACTGTTTTTT
clone_size: -
d_call: -
j_call: TRBJ1-4
v_call: TRBV19

cdr3_aa: CASSLEVGRGEGSYEQYF
cdr3_nt: TGTGCCAGCAGCTTAGAAGTCGGCAGGGGCGAGGGCTCCTACGAGCAGTACTTC
clone_size: -
d_call: -
j_call: TRBJ2-7
v_call: TRBV7-9